Only a few counts were recorded for the clone carrying this TCR beta chain. The data were taken from a study of T cell repertoires in cytomegalovirus infection. Using its own MiXCR run on the reads, TCRdb lists one record per CDR3 protein. The sample has around 290,000 distinct CDR3 sequences, under 30% seen once. V lost 2 bases, J lost 1 base, and 1 base stayed unmatched. The CDR3 covers 14 residues. Germline V gene data show CDR1 as MNHEY and CDR2 as SVGEGT. The clonotype originates from a human donor in good health (CMV status not recorded). Some clones in this sample may be carry-over from other donors' samples. V usage is TRBV6-2 or TRBV6-3 and J usage is TRBJ1-1, with 7 positions matching TRBD1. Sequencing was done on a sample of PBMCs. The CDR3: CASSYRGPNTEAFF. CDR3 DNA sequence: TGTGCCAGCAGTTACAGGGGGCCGAACACTGAAGCTTTCTTT.